This T cell receptor (beta chain) appears in the sequencing data of a study of beta chain features in type 1 diabetes. A single count supports this clone. The antigen is not known. The CDR3 consists of 15 residues. Germline CDR1 is KGHSH and CDR2 is LQKENI. Germline trimming cut 3 bases from V and 3 bases from J; bases unmatched to any gene: 5. Reverse transcription of all isolated RNA meant that expressed TCRB transcripts were sequenced. Profiling relied on immunoSEQ multiplex PCR, and the TCRdb table lists in-frame clones only, not all of them. This sample yields approximately 120,000 clones, of which 30% to 50% are seen a single time; over 0.05% belongs to the top ten. Regarding the study as a whole: Reduced insertions and increased deletions marked VDJ junctions in type 1 diabetes patients.

The chain recombines TRBV18 with TRBJ2-7, with TRBD2 identical over 10 bases. The receptor was derived from a woman aged 18-29 years in good health. Material: stem cell memory CD4+ T cells from blood. CDR3 bases: TGTGCCAGCTCACCGTTACTAGCGGGAAACTACGAGCAGTACTTC. It yields the protein CASSPLLAGNYEQYF.